This TCR beta chain is drawn from a study of blood T cell repertoires in COVID-19. Sequencing was performed with immunoSEQ multiplex PCR; in TCRdb, only in-frame clones are kept and a portion is missing. The table lists tens of thousands of clones, about nine tenths of them singletons. This clone was detected only a few times. The sequence derives from a woman older than 75 with active COVID-19. The sample taken for sequencing was peripheral blood.

CDR3 sequence: CASSHQDRVALHF. DNA for the CDR3: TGTGCCAGCAGCCACCAGGACAGGGTCGCCCTCCACTTT. J is TRBJ1-6 and V is TRBV28; 8 bases are shared with TRBD1. Germline CDR1 MDHEN, CDR2 SYDVKM. The length of the CDR3 is 13 residues. With 6 bases clipped from V and 14 bases from J, the junction kept 9 bases outside the gene matches.